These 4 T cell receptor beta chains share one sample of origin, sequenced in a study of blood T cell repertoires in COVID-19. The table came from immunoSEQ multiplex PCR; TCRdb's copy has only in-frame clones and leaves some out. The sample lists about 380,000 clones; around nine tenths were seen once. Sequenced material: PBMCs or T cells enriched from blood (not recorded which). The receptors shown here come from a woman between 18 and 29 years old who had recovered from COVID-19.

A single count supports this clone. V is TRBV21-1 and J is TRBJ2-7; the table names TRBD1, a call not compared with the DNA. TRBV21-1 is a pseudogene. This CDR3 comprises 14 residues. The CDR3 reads CASSKGQGLHEQYF. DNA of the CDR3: TGTGCCAGCAGCAAGGGACAGGGGCTCCACGAGCAGTACTTC.

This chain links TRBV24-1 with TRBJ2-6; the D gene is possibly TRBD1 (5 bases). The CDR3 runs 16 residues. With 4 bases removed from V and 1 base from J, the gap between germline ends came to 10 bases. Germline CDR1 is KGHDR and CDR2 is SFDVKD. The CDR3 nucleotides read TGTGCCACCAGTGACACGACAGAGTCTGGGGCCAACGTCCTGACTTTC. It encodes CATSDTTESGANVLTF.

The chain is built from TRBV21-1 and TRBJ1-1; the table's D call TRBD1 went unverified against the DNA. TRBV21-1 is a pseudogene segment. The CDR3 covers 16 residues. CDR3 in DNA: TGTGCCAGCAGATTGACAGGGAGTAAGGGGGGCACTGAAGCTTTCTTT. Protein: CASRLTGSKGGTEAFF.

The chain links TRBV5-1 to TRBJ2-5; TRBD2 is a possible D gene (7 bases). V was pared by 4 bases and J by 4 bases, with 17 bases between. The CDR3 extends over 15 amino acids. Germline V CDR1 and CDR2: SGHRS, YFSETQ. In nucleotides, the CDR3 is TGCGCCAGCAGCCCCGAGGGGGGGGGCCGAGAGACCCAGTACTTC. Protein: CASSPEGGGRETQYF.